These T cell receptor beta chains were read from a single sample in a study of control samples from healthy donors and cancer patients. The assay was immunoSEQ multiplex PCR, and TCRdb's table has in-frame clones only and misses some. Of approximately 100,000 clones listed, around nine tenths were seen once; the top ten hold about 8%. The source material was blood. The origin of the receptors is a man aged 25 to 45 in good health. CDR3s include the opening cysteine and the closing phenylalanine or tryptophan. Fields, in order: CDR3 DNA, CDR3 protein, CDR3 length, clone size, D gene, V gene, J gene. The D gene is left open where the match is weak. Some rows mark clone size as missing; the rest say once, few, many or name a class of expanded clone.

TGTGCCAGCAGTTTTTTGGGACTAGCGGGGGCTTTAGCCAAAAACATTCAGTACTTC	CASSFLGLAGALAKNIQYF	19	-	TRBD2	TRBV11-2	TRBJ2-4
TGTGCCAGTAGTGCCAGGATTAATTCACCCCTCCACTTT	CASSARINSPLHF	13	-	-	TRBV19	TRBJ1-6
TGTGCCAGCAGAAGGGTCGGGCAGGTGAACACTGAAGCTTTCTTT	CASRRVGQVNTEAFF	15	-	-	TRBV28	TRBJ1-1
TGCGCCAGCAGCTTCGGGCTAGAAGAGACCCAGTACTTC	CASSFGLEETQYF	13	-	-	TRBV5-1	TRBJ2-5
TGTGCCAGCAGGGCCAGCGCTCTCTCCTACGAGCAGTACTTC	CASRASALSYEQYF	14	-	-	TRBV7-2	TRBJ2-7
TGTGCCAGCAGCCCTTCACAGGGGGCAACTGGAAACACCATATATTTT	CASSPSQGATGNTIYF	16	-	TRBD1	TRBV7-9	TRBJ1-3
TGTGCCAGCAGTCGATCGAGCCTCCGGGACCCCCAGTTCTTC	CASSRSSLRDPQFF	14	-	-	TRBV7-6	TRBJ2-1
TGTGCCAGCAGTTTAGGGGACAAAAAAAGCACAGATACGCAGTATTTT	CASSLGDKKSTDTQYF	16	-	-	TRBV28	TRBJ2-3
TGTGCCAGCAGTGAACATGAAAAACTGTTTTTT	CASSEHEKLFF	11	-	-	TRBV6-1	TRBJ1-4
TGTGCCAGCAGCCAAGAGGGACCGGGAGGCCCAATAGCCAAAAACATTCAGTACTTC	CASSQEGPGGPIAKNIQYF	19	-	TRBD2	TRBV4-2	TRBJ2-4
TGTGCCAGCAGCTTTACAGGTTTTTGGTCTCAGCCCCAGCATTTT	CASSFTGFWSQPQHF	15	-	-	TRBV7-6	TRBJ1-5
TGTGCCAGTAGAGCTAGCGCTCTGTACAATGAGCAGTTCTTC	CASRASALYNEQFF	14	-	-	TRBV19	TRBJ2-1
TGTGCCAGCAGCTTCGGGACTAGCGGTTACAATGAGCAGTTCTTC	CASSFGTSGYNEQFF	15	-	TRBD2	TRBV11-3	TRBJ2-1
TGTGCCAGCAGTTTGGATTACCCCGGGGAGCTGTTTTTT	CASSLDYPGELFF	13	-	-	TRBV28	TRBJ2-2
TGTGCCAGCAGCTTAGGGGGACAGGGTGAGACAGATACGCAGTATTTT	CASSLGGQGETDTQYF	16	-	TRBD1	TRBV7-2	TRBJ2-3
TGTGCCAGCAGCACGGGGTCAGGAAACACCATATATTTT	CASSTGSGNTIYF	13	-	-	TRBV11-2	TRBJ1-3
TGTGCCACCAGGGATCCGGGACTAGCAAACAATGAGCAGTTCTTC	CATRDPGLANNEQFF	15	once	TRBD2	TRBV15	TRBJ2-1
TGTGCCAGTAGTATGACTAGTGGGATGTTAGGTGAGCAGTTCTTC	CASSMTSGMLGEQFF	15	-	-	TRBV19	TRBJ2-1
TGTGCCAGCAGTTCCGGGACAGGGGGCATGGATCAGCCCCAGCATTTT	CASSSGTGGMDQPQHF	16	-	TRBD1	TRBV6-5	TRBJ1-5
TGTGCCAGCAGGCCGGACACCGGGACAGGCTATGGCTACACCTTC	CASRPDTGTGYGYTF	15	-	TRBD1	TRBV2	TRBJ1-2
TGCAGCGTTCCAGGAGCCAGCTCCTACGAGCAGTACTTC	CSVPGASSYEQYF	13	-	-	TRBV29-1	TRBJ2-7
TGTGCCTGGGGCGGCAGGAAAGCTTTCTTT	CAWGGRKAFF	10	-	-	TRBV30	TRBJ1-1
TGTGCCAGCAGCGTAGAGGGCAGACCCAGCTCTGGGGCCAACGTCCTGACTTTC	CASSVEGRPSSGANVLTF	18	-	-	TRBV9	TRBJ2-6
TGTGCCACCAGCAGAGAAGATGGTTTGACATACAATGAGCAGTTCTTC	CATSREDGLTYNEQFF	16	-	-	TRBV15	TRBJ2-1
TGTGCCAGCAGCTTTAAAGCGGGTAGCACAGATACGCAGTATTTT	CASSFKAGSTDTQYF	15	-	-	TRBV7-2	TRBJ2-3
TGTGCCAGCGGTAGCACAGGGAGGACAGATACGCAGTATTTT	CASGSTGRTDTQYF	14	once	-	TRBV19	TRBJ2-3
TGTGCCAGCAGTTACTCGAACAGGGGGAAGGTCTATGGCTACACCTTC	CASSYSNRGKVYGYTF	16	-	TRBD1	TRBV6-5	TRBJ1-2
TGTGCCAGCAGTTTATATTGGAGGCAGGGGATCAGAGATGGCTACACCTTC	CASSLYWRQGIRDGYTF	17	-	-	TRBV27	TRBJ1-2
TGTGCCAGCAGTTACGTTTCACACAGGGATACGCAGTATTTT	CASSYVSHRDTQYF	14	-	-	TRBV6-6	TRBJ2-3
TGTGCCAGCAGTTACGGACAGACAGGGGCCTATGGCTACACCTTC	CASSYGQTGAYGYTF	15	-	TRBD1	TRBV6-6	TRBJ1-2
TGTGCCAGCAGCACCGGGACAGGATCACCCCTCCACTTT	CASSTGTGSPLHF	13	-	TRBD1	TRBV11-3	TRBJ1-6
TGTGCCACCAGTGAAGAGACGGGGGCTGGCATCAATCAGCCCCAGCATTTT	CATSEETGAGINQPQHF	17	-	-	TRBV24-1	TRBJ1-5
TGTGCCAGCAGCTTGTTATCTGATGGCTATGGCTACACCTTC	CASSLLSDGYGYTF	14	-	-	TRBV7-8	TRBJ1-2
TGTGCCAGCAGCCAATACGGGGGTGAAGCTTTCTTT	CASSQYGGEAFF	12	-	-	TRBV3-1/TRBV3-2	TRBJ1-1
TGTGCCAGCTCACCGAATAACAGAGGAGAGGGCACTGAAGCTTTCTTT	CASSPNNRGEGTEAFF	16	-	-	TRBV18	TRBJ1-1
TGTGCCAGCAGCCTCGATCAGGCGTCCGGGTATGGCTACACCTTC	CASSLDQASGYGYTF	15	-	-	TRBV5-5	TRBJ1-2
TGTGCCAGCAGTTACTCCCAGGGGCAGCCCTACGAGCAGTACTTC	CASSYSQGQPYEQYF	15	-	-	TRBV6-5	TRBJ2-7
TGTGCCACCGGCCGCGCCGGAGCTGAGACCCAGTACTTC	CATGRAGAETQYF	13	-	-	TRBV6-5	TRBJ2-5
TGTGCCAGCAGCCATTGGAGCAGTTTCAATGAGCAGTTCTTC	CASSHWSSFNEQFF	14	-	-	TRBV14	TRBJ2-1
TGTGCCAGCAGTATAGGGGGAGGGAATCTAAATGAGCAGTTCTTC	CASSIGGGNLNEQFF	15	many	-	TRBV7-9	TRBJ2-1
TGTGCCAGCCGGCGGGGGACGAACACTGAAGCTTTCTTT	CASRRGTNTEAFF	13	-	-	TRBV6-5	TRBJ1-1